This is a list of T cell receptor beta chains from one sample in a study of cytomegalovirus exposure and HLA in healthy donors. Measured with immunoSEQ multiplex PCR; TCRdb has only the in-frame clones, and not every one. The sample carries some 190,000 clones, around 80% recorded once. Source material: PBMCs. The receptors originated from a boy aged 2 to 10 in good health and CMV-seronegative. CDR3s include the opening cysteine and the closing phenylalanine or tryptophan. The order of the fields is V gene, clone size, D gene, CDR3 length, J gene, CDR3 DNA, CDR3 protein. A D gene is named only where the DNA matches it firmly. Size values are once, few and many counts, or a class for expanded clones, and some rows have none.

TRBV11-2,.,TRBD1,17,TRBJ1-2,TGTGCCAGCAGCCTCGCCCCCACTACAGGGGCGGACTATGGCTACACCTTC,CASSLAPTTGADYGYTF
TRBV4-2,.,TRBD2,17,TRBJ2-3,TGTGCCAGCAGCCAAACTAGCGGCTTGACTAGCACAGATACGCAGTATTTT,CASSQTSGLTSTDTQYF
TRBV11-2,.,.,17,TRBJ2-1,TGTGCCAGCAGCTTAGATATAATTGCGAGCCCGTACAATGAGCAGTTCTTC,CASSLDIIASPYNEQFF
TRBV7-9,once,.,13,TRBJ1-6,TGTGCCAGCAGCTTATCAAGCAATTCACCCCTCCACTTT,CASSLSSNSPLHF
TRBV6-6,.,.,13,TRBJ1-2,TGTGCCAGCAGTAAGACAGGTAGCAATGGCTACACCTTC,CASSKTGSNGYTF
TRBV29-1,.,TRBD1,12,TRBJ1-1,TGCAGCGTTTACAGGGGTAACACTGAAGCTTTCTTT,CSVYRGNTEAFF
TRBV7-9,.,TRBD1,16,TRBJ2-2,TGTGCCAGCAGCTCCCCGACAGGGATTGATTCCGGGGAGCTGTTTTTT,CASSSPTGIDSGELFF
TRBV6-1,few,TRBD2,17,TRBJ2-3,TGTGCCAGCAGTGTTCTTAGCGGGGGGGCAAACACAGATACGCAGTATTTT,CASSVLSGGANTDTQYF
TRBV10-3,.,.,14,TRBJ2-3,TGTGCCATCAGTGAGTCGAGCCGACTAGTGGCGCAGTATTTT,CAISESSRLVAQYF
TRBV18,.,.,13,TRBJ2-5,TGTGCCAGCTCACTTAGCATCCAAGAGACCCAGTACTTC,CASSLSIQETQYF